These 30 T cell receptor beta chains were all obtained from the same sample, sequenced in a study of T cell responses to AZD1222 COVID-19 vaccine (dated by TCRdb to the early 2020s). The sample's time point label is to be understood as: baseline before first vaccination. Library construction relied on the immunoSEQ multiplex PCR assay. What TCRdb holds here is the immuneACCESS table cut down to in-frame rearrangements. Part of the clones is not present; checked against another copy, under half of the missing clones reflect an unresolved V gene, and the others are unexplained. This sample holds 130,000 to 150,000 clones; 92% were observed only once. Roughly 3.1% of the sample goes to the ten largest clones. The source material was peripheral blood, sampled on day 0 of AZD1222 vaccination. The receptor source for this set is an adult in good health.

In DNA, the CDR3 is TGTGCTAGTGGTGGGCGTTCTCTGGGGGAAGCTTTCTTT. As protein: CASGGRSLGEAFF. The chain uses TRBV12-5 and TRBJ1-1; D not resolved. Germline assignment: CDR1 LGHNT and CDR2 FRNRAP. This CDR3 spans 13 amino acids. Deletions cut 5 bases from V and 8 bases from J, with 15 bases between.

This chain links TRBV3-1 (or the pseudogene TRBV3-2) with TRBJ1-3; the D is unclear. The V gene lost 0 bases and the J gene lost 3 bases, with 3 bases spanning the gap. The CDR3 sequence is 13 residues long. CDR1 is LGHDT, CDR2 YNNKEL, per germline (reference sequence). CDR3 protein: CASSQDLGNTIYF. CDR3 in DNA: TGTGCCAGCAGCCAAGATCTTGGAAACACCATATATTTT.

The chain links TRBV18 to TRBJ1-1; possibly TRBD1 for D (5 bases). CDR1 is KGHSH and CDR2 is LQKENI in the germline V gene. V was cut by 1 base and J by 5 bases, with 8 bases left in between. This CDR3 has 13 residues. CDR3 amino acids: CASSPLGGTEAFF. The CDR3, as DNA: TGTGCCAGCTCACCACTCGGGGGTACTGAAGCTTTCTTT. Looking up the rest from reference TRBV18 and TRBJ1-1 gives the full variable domain: NAGVMQNPRHLVRRRGQEARLRCSPMKGHSHVYWYRQLPEEGLKFMVYLQKENIIDESGMPKERFSAEFPKEGPSILRIQQVVRGDSAAYFCASSPLGGTEAFFGQGTRLTVV.

The V and J genes are TRBV5-1 and TRBJ2-1; 11 bases agree with TRBD1. The CDR3 has 17 amino acids. V shed 4 bases and J 0 bases; nucleotides not matched to a gene: 6. Germline values: CDR1 SGHRS, CDR2 YFSETQ. The DNA of the CDR3 is TGCGCCAGCAGCATTGGGACAGGGGGAAGCTCCTACAATGAGCAGTTCTTC. Protein sequence: CASSIGTGGSSYNEQFF.

The chain couples TRBV12-3 or TRBV12-4 to TRBJ2-1, with D perhaps matching TRBD2 (6 bases). This CDR3 has 12 residues. The CDR3 reads CVSGTLNNEQFF. CDR3 coding DNA: TGTGTATCCGGGACTTTGAACAATGAGCAGTTCTTC.

The V gene is TRBV11-3, the J gene TRBJ2-5; 10 bases align to TRBD1. Trimming took 4 bases from V and 4 from J; bases not matched to a gene: 12. CDR3 length equals 17 residues. Germline V gives CDR1 SGHNT, CDR2 YENEEA. The CDR3 nucleotides read TGTGCCAGCAGCTCATCCGGGACAGGGGACGAACGAGAGACCCAGTACTTC. The encoded protein is CASSSSGTGDERETQYF. Looking up the rest from reference TRBV11-3 and TRBJ2-5 gives the full variable domain: EAGVVQSPRYKIIEKKQPVAFWCNPISGHNTLYWYLQNLGQGPELLIRYENEEAVDDSQLPKDRFSAERLKGVDSTLKIQPAELGDSAVYLCASSSSGTGDERETQYFGPGTRLLVL.

This chain links TRBV10-3 with TRBJ1-1; TRBD1 might be the D (5 bases). V was cut by 3 bases and J by 0 bases, with 11 bases left in between. The germline gives CDR1 ENHRY, CDR2 SYGVKD. The CDR3 totals 15 residues. CDR3 DNA sequence: TGTGCCATCAGTGATCCGGGACTCCTGAACACTGAAGCTTTCTTT. This encodes CAISDPGLLNTEAFF.

J is TRBJ2-1 and V is TRBV13; D perhaps matches TRBD2 (5 bases). The CDR3 has 14 residues. V gave up 3 bases and J gave up 7 bases, with 13 bases separating them. CDR1 is PRHDT and CDR2 is FYEKMQ in the germline V gene (reference sequence). CDR3 in amino acids: CASSFDSTGNEQFF. CDR3 nucleotide sequence: TGTGCCAGCAGCTTTGACTCCACGGGGAATGAGCAGTTCTTC.

The chain recombines TRBV6-2 or TRBV6-3 with TRBJ2-3; 8 positions match TRBD2. There are 17 residues in the CDR3. The germline CDR1 and CDR2 sequences are MNHEY and SVGEGT. The V and J ends lost 3 bases and 4 bases, in that order; junction bases with no gene match: 12. CDR3 in amino acids: CASSYPPDGRDPDTQYF. CDR3 bases: TGTGCCAGCAGTTATCCACCTGACGGGAGGGACCCAGATACGCAGTATTTT.

The chain employs TRBV14 and TRBJ2-7, with 7 bases matching TRBD2. V shed 4 bases and J 4 bases; nucleotides not matched to a gene: 4. The CDR3 loop spans 13 amino acids. Germline V CDR1 and CDR2: SGHDN, FVKESK. CDR3 DNA sequence: TGTGCCAGCAGCCGGGGGGGTCCTTACGAGCAGTACTTC. Translation: CASSRGGPYEQYF. The whole variable domain, filled in from reference TRBV14 and TRBJ2-7, reads EAGVTQFPSHSVIEKGQTVTLRCDPISGHDNLYWYRRVMGKEIKFLLHFVKESKQDESGMPNNRFLAERTGGTYSTLKVQPAELEDSGVYFCASSRGGPYEQYFGPGTRLTVT.

V is TRBV11-2 and J is TRBJ2-3; D unresolved. The CDR3 sequence is 12 residues long. Germline CDR1 reads SGHAT; CDR2 reads FQNNGV. The V end lost 3 bases, the J end lost 10 bases, and 11 bases lay between the germline ends. The CDR3 bases are TGTGCCAGCAGCTTTAACAGCCCCCCGCAGTATTTT. This translates into CASSFNSPPQYF.

The chain joins TRBV27 to TRBJ2-7; 10 bases are a match to TRBD2. The junction had 3 bases not matched to a gene; V was cut back by 0 bases and J by 4 bases. The CDR3 length is 15 residues. Germline V gene data show CDR1 as MNHEY and CDR2 as SMNVEV (reference sequence). The CDR3 DNA sequence: TGTGCCAGCAGTTTATCACTAGCGGGGACGTACGAGCAGTACTTC. Protein: CASSLSLAGTYEQYF.

The chain has TRBV19 and TRBJ1-2; 7 bases are a match to TRBD1. This CDR3 is built from 13 residues. Germline CDR1 and CDR2: LNHDA and SQIVND (reference sequence). V was pared by 5 bases and J by 4 bases, with 4 bases of the junction left unmatched. CDR3 loop: CASSVGQSYGYTF. DNA of the CDR3: TGTGCCAGTAGTGTGGGACAGAGCTATGGCTACACCTTC.

The rearrangement uses TRBV7-2 and TRBJ1-6; possibly TRBD1 for D (5 bases). Between the trimmed V and J ends, which lost 3 bases and 2 bases, there was a span of 14 bases. This CDR3 comprises 17 residues. CDR1 is SGHTA, CDR2 FQGNSA, per germline. This CDR3 is CASSLALQGAYNSPLHF. For the CDR3, the DNA is TGTGCCAGCAGCTTGGCCCTTCAGGGAGCCTATAATTCACCCCTCCACTTT.

This chain joins TRBV5-4 and TRBJ2-5; 9 bases are a match to TRBD1. The CDR3 spans 14 residues. CDR1 SGHNT and CDR2 YYREEE come from the germline V gene (reference sequence). Trimming removed 5 bases from V and 4 bases from J; junction bases left unmatched: 6. The DNA of the CDR3 is TGTGCCAGCAGAGGGACAGGGTCTCCAGAGACCCAGTACTTC. It yields the protein CASRGTGSPETQYF.

The rearrangement uses TRBV10-1 and TRBJ1-1; weak D call: TRBD1 (6 bases). The germline V and J ends were trimmed by 7 bases and 5 bases, with 14 bases remaining between them. The CDR3 extends over 13 amino acids. The germline V gene encodes CDR1 WNHNN and CDR2 SYGVQD (reference sequence). The DNA for the CDR3 is TGCGCCAGCAAAATGGACAGAGGGACTGAAGCTTTCTTT. It translates to CASKMDRGTEAFF.

This clone was recorded only once. The rearrangement links TRBV9 to TRBJ2-2; D gene uncertain. V dropped 4 bases and J dropped 0 bases, with 7 bases sitting between them. The germline V gene encodes CDR1 SGDLS and CDR2 YYNGEE. CDR3 length: 14 residues. CDR3 in amino acids: CASSSTPNTGELFF. The CDR3, as DNA: TGTGCCAGCAGCTCAACGCCGAACACCGGGGAGCTGTTTTTT. Full variable domain (rest looked up from reference TRBV9 and TRBJ2-2): DSGVTQTPKHLITATGQRVTLRCSPRSGDLSVYWYQQSLDQGLQFLIQYYNGEERAKGNILERFSAQQFPDLHSELNLSSLELGDSALYFCASSSTPNTGELFFGEGSRLTVL.

The chain has TRBV15 and TRBJ1-4; 7 positions agree with TRBD1. V gave up 4 bases and J gave up 4 bases; unmatched junction bases: 9. Germline CDR1 is LNHNV and CDR2 is YYDKDF (reference sequence). The CDR3 loop spans 16 amino acids. Here the CDR3 reads CATSNAKDRLNEKLFF. DNA of the CDR3: TGTGCCACCAGCAACGCCAAGGACAGGCTTAATGAAAAACTGTTTTTT.

V usage is TRBV7-2 and J usage is TRBJ1-4, with TRBD1 as a possible D gene (6 bases). The CDR3 covers 15 residues. Per germline, CDR1 SGHTA and CDR2 FQGNSA. The germline V and J ends were trimmed by 6 bases and 6 bases, with 17 bases remaining between them. The CDR3 loop reads CASSRDGGGYEKLFF. CDR3 DNA: TGTGCCAGCAGTCGCGACGGAGGGGGTTATGAAAAACTGTTTTTT. Full variable domain (rest looked up from reference TRBV7-2 and TRBJ1-4): GAGVSQSPSNKVTEKGKDVELRCDPISGHTALYWYRQSLGQGLEFLIYFQGNSAPDKSGLPSDRFSAERTGGSVSTLTIQRTQQEDSAVYLCASSRDGGGYEKLFFGSGTQLSVL.

This sequence joins TRBV29-1 and TRBJ2-3; TRBD2 agrees at 12 bases. V lost 6 bases, J lost 6 bases, and 10 bases stayed unmatched. Germline CDR1 is SQVTM and CDR2 is ANQGSEA. The CDR3 contains 15 residues. The CDR3 DNA is TGCAGCGTCGATCAGACTAGCGGGAGTATGGATACGCAGTATTTT. This codes for CSVDQTSGSMDTQYF.

The rearrangement links TRBV10-1 to TRBJ2-3; TRBD2 matches 11 bases. The CDR3 is 15 amino acids. Unmatched junction bases numbered 7, after V lost 5 bases and J lost 6 bases. Germline V lookup: CDR1 WNHNN, CDR2 SYGVQD (reference sequence). CDR3 sequence reads: CASSTGTSGYDTQYF. In DNA form, the CDR3 reads TGCGCCAGCAGTACCGGGACTAGCGGTTATGATACGCAGTATTTT.

The chain links TRBV6-4 to TRBJ1-6; 7 bases fit TRBD1. With 7 bases clipped from V and 5 bases from J, the junction kept 8 bases outside the gene matches. The CDR3 has 15 amino acids. The germline V gene has CDR1 MRHNA and CDR2 SNTAGT. CDR3 DNA: TGTGCCAGCAAAAGGATTACAGGGGATAATTCACCCCTCCACTTT. Protein product: CASKRITGDNSPLHF.

This clone occurred once. This chain connects TRBV12-5 to TRBJ2-3, with 11 bases lining up with TRBD2. The V gene's germline CDR1 is LGHNT and CDR2 FRNRAP. The CDR3 extends over 18 amino acids. Trimming cost V 4 bases and J 0 bases; bases outside gene matches: 9. CDR3 sequence (DNA): TGTGCTAGTGGTTGGGGGACTAGCGGTAAAGCTAGCACAGATACGCAGTATTTT. Amino acids: CASGWGTSGKASTDTQYF.

The V and J genes are TRBV29-1 and TRBJ2-7; no definite D call. The CDR3 sequence is 13 residues long. CDR1 and CDR2 (germline): SQVTM, ANQGSEA. Trimming shortened V by 5 bases and J by 3 bases, and 14 bases separated the two germline ends. This CDR3 reads CSVIYRGSYEQYF. CDR3 in DNA: TGCAGCGTTATTTACAGAGGTAGCTACGAGCAGTACTTC.

The chain joins TRBV10-1 to TRBJ1-1; perhaps TRBD1 as D (6 bases). Looked up from germline, CDR1 is WNHNN and CDR2 is SYGVQD (reference sequence). V gave up 5 bases and J gave up 6 bases, with 13 bases separating them. This CDR3 has 13 residues. CDR3: CASSSRGIAEAFF. The DNA for the CDR3 is TGCGCCAGCAGTTCCAGGGGAATCGCTGAAGCTTTCTTT.

This clone was observed once. The gene calls are TRBV7-8 and TRBJ1-6; no firm D call. V dropped 6 bases and J dropped 11 bases, with 17 bases sitting between them. This CDR3 region has 14 residues. Germline loops: CDR1 SGHVS, CDR2 FQNEAQ. The DNA of the CDR3 is TGTGCCAGCAGAGCCGAGGGCCGCCTCCCACCCCTCCACTTT. Protein sequence: CASRAEGRLPPLHF.

The chain carries TRBV29-1 and TRBJ1-4, with TRBD1 as a possible D gene (5 bases). Germline loops: CDR1 SQVTM, CDR2 ANQGSEA. Deletions cut 0 bases from V and 0 bases from J, with 8 bases between. This CDR3 region has 15 residues. CDR3 nucleotide sequence: TGCAGCGTTGAAGACTCGGGGGCAACTAATGAAAAACTGTTTTTT. This sequence encodes CSVEDSGATNEKLFF. The full variable domain, its missing parts supplied by reference TRBV29-1 and TRBJ1-4, is SAVISQKPSRDICQRGTSLTIQCQVDSQVTMMFWYRQQPGQSLTLIATANQGSEATYESGFVIDKFPISRPNLTFSTLTVSNMSPEDSSIYLCSVEDSGATNEKLFFGSGTQLSVL.

This rearrangement joins TRBV12-5 to TRBJ2-7, with D possibly TRBD2 on 6 matching bases. The V gene's germline CDR1 is LGHNT and CDR2 FRNRAP. The CDR3 is 12 amino acids. With 6 bases removed from V and 12 bases from J, the gap between germline ends came to 18 bases. The DNA of the CDR3 is TGTGCTAGTGGCCTTCGGGAGCAGGGTCGGTACTTC. Residues: CASGLREQGRYF.

V usage is TRBV27 and J usage is TRBJ1-1, with D possibly TRBD1 on 5 matching bases. Germline-derived CDR1 and CDR2 are MNHEY and SMNVEV (reference sequence). This CDR3 spans 14 amino acids. Trimming pared 3 bases from V and 2 bases from J, leaving 10 bases between. CDR3: CASSLRGSNTEAFF. Here the CDR3 DNA reads TGTGCCAGCAGTTTGAGGGGCTCAAACACTGAAGCTTTCTTT.

The chain recombines TRBV6-6 with TRBJ2-7; D not resolved. CDR1 is MNHNY, CDR2 SVGAGI, per germline (reference sequence). The CDR3 has 12 residues. Trimming took 2 bases from V and 5 from J, leaving 7 bases between them. The CDR3 is CASSYTGDEQYF. DNA of the CDR3: TGTGCCAGCAGTTACACGGGTGACGAGCAGTACTTC.